This is a list of T cell receptor beta chains from one sample in a study of Tregs in tolerant kidney transplant recipients. The table came from immunoSEQ multiplex PCR; TCRdb's copy has only in-frame clones and leaves some out. Of approximately 90,000 clones detected, 80% to 95% appear once; the ten largest clones hold 1.5% to 2%. This specimen consisted of CD4+ T cells from blood (PBMCs), obtained 12 months after the transplant. All receptors come from a human patient who received a combined kidney and bone marrow transplant. Some T cells may be transferred from the graft donor. Both conserved end residues are part of each CDR3. The order of the fields is D gene, V gene, J gene, CDR3 protein. The D gene is left open where the match is weak.

NA,TRBV7-3,TRBJ2-5,CASSLMGLGETQYF
TRBD2,TRBV7-8,TRBJ2-3,CASVLAGEDTQYF
NA,TRBV5-8,TRBJ2-5,CASRRQDQETQYF
NA,TRBV7-3,TRBJ2-2,CASSVTGANTGELFF
TRBD2,TRBV5-1,TRBJ2-3,CASSLESGGPFFTDTQYF
TRBD1,TRBV7-3,TRBJ1-2,CAKLQGIYGYTF
NA,TRBV25-1,TRBJ1-1,CASRGHWNTEAFF
TRBD2,TRBV7-3,TRBJ2-4,CASSPEGADTSGVVKNIQYF
TRBD1,TRBV6-4,TRBJ2-1,CASSDPGQGNYNEQFF
TRBD2,TRBV4-1,TRBJ2-7,CASSQDRRLAGGPPEQYF
NA,TRBV18,TRBJ2-1,CASSPSSYNEQFF
NA,TRBV7-2,TRBJ1-2,CASSQGGANYGYTF
TRBD1,TRBV27,TRBJ1-4,CASSSTGRVGEKLFF
NA,TRBV19,TRBJ2-7,CASRDDTSSYEQYF
NA,TRBV19,TRBJ1-2,CASSIWGPNYGYTF
TRBD2,TRBV15,TRBJ2-7,CATSREPSGSSYEQYF
TRBD2,TRBV7-2,TRBJ2-3,CASSLGLAVTDTQYF
TRBD2,TRBV5-1,TRBJ2-2,CASSLNPSGGGEELFF
NA,TRBV21-1,TRBJ1-2,CASSTRDSTYGYTF
TRBD1,TRBV19,TRBJ1-2,CASRGGGTGLYGYTF
NA,TRBV15,TRBJ2-7,CATSRVRYSYEQYF
TRBD1,TRBV2,TRBJ2-2,CASSILPGQGYTGELFF
NA,TRBV6-1,TRBJ1-5,CASSDMRGGGNQPQHF
NA,TRBV29-1,TRBJ1-2,CSVGLQSANYGYTF
NA,TRBV15,TRBJ2-1,CATSRDLGKEQFF
NA,TRBV7-3,TRBJ2-2,CASSLMGGTGELFF
TRBD1,TRBV10-1,TRBJ1-1,CATPGQGRLNTEAFF
TRBD1,TRBV7-3,TRBJ1-4,CASSPPGQGLGEKLFF
NA,TRBV5-6,TRBJ1-2,CASSSRGNYGYTF
NA,TRBV19,TRBJ1-3,CASSIQGSSGNTIYF
NA,TRBV28,TRBJ1-5,CASSTRGDNQPQHF
NA,TRBV27,TRBJ2-5,CASRLGFQETQYF
TRBD2,TRBV27,TRBJ2-7,CASSLAGVGLEQYF
NA,TRBV7-8,NA,CASSRRGGADIYEQYF
TRBD2,TRBV7-9,TRBJ2-1,CASSLPIAGGRYNEQFF
TRBD1,TRBV6-1,TRBJ2-1,CASRVRDRGLDEQFF
NA,TRBV21-1,TRBJ1-1,CASSKAGQRLKLAEAFF
NA,TRBV2,TRBJ1-3,CASSEASSGNTIYF
TRBD1,TRBV15,TRBJ2-7,CATSRDRRGQGLTYEQYF
NA,TRBV19,TRBJ2-3,CASGWSFDSTDTQYF
NA,TRBV4-2,TRBJ2-7,CASSQDPSASSWNQYEQYF
NA,TRBV30,TRBJ1-2,CAWCVFDNYGYTF
NA,TRBV6-1,TRBJ1-2,CASTVRGIYGYTF
TRBD1,TRBV29-1,TRBJ2-3,CSVLGTGTDTQYF
NA,TRBV4-3,TRBJ1-3,CASSQETGYPGNTIYF
TRBD2,TRBV7-2,TRBJ2-4,CASRRGDSKNIQYF
NA,TRBV15,TRBJ1-3,CATSRDSWASSGNTIYF
NA,TRBV11-2,TRBJ2-7,CASRPPDSYEQYF
NA,TRBV25-1,TRBJ2-7,CASSDTGQGKYEQYF
TRBD1,TRBV29-1,TRBJ1-2,CSVVEGQGYGYTF